The 21 T cell receptor beta chains below all came from one sample that was sequenced in a study of blood T cell repertoires in COVID-19. The data were produced by immunoSEQ multiplex PCR, yet TCRdb's version contains in-frame clones alone and is incomplete. This sample has around 370,000 clones, with around 87% found just once. What was sequenced was peripheral blood. All receptors derive from a man younger than 35 with active or convalescent COVID-19.

V is TRBV2 and J is TRBJ1-5; 7 bases match TRBD1. Germline trimming cut 10 bases from V and 2 bases from J; bases unmatched to any gene: 5. Looked up from germline, CDR1 is SNHLY and CDR2 is FYNNEI. The CDR3 has 13 residues. CDR3 residues: CAIQGLRNQPQHF. The CDR3 DNA follows: TGTGCCATACAGGGGTTACGCAATCAGCCCCAGCATTTT.

The chain recombines TRBV3-1 (or the pseudogene TRBV3-2) with TRBJ1-4, with D tentatively TRBD1 (5 bases). V lost 2 bases, J lost 4 bases, and 11 bases lay in between. The germline V gene encodes CDR1 LGHDT and CDR2 YNNKEL (reference sequence). The CDR3 is 15 residues long. The CDR3 protein is CASSQFWQGNEKLFF. In DNA, the CDR3 is TGTGCCAGCAGCCAATTTTGGCAGGGTAATGAAAAACTGTTTTTT.

The rearrangement joins TRBV6-5 to TRBJ1-5; the match to TRBD1 covers 8 bases. V was clipped by 2 bases and J by 1 base; unmatched bases: 4. CDR1 and CDR2 from the germline V gene are MNHEY and SVGAGI. CDR3 length: 16 amino acids. The CDR3 DNA reads as TGTGCCAGCAGTTACGGCAACAGGGGGAGCAATCAGCCCCAGCATTTT. Residues: CASSYGNRGSNQPQHF.

The sample holds a few counts of this clone. The chain employs TRBV28 and TRBJ1-1; the match to TRBD1 covers 8 bases. Per the germline V gene, CDR1 is MDHEN and CDR2 is SYDVKM. V trimming: 5 bases; J trimming: 4 bases; junction bases outside the gene matches: 6. The CDR3 is made up of 14 amino acids. CDR3: CASSTQGASTEAFF. For the CDR3, the DNA is TGTGCCAGCAGTACCCAGGGGGCTAGCACTGAAGCTTTCTTT.

The chain couples TRBV4-3 to TRBJ2-1, with 9 bases lining up with TRBD2. The CDR3 length is 15 residues. J was trimmed by 6 bases and V by 0 bases; bases with no gene match: 3. CDR1 LGHNA and CDR2 YSLEER come from the germline V gene. The CDR3: CASSQEGTSFNEQFF. The CDR3 DNA is TGCGCCAGCAGCCAAGAGGGGACTAGCTTCAATGAGCAGTTCTTC.

V gene TRBV18 combines with J gene TRBJ2-5, with a tentative D call TRBD2 (6 bases). Trimming took 5 bases from V and 1 from J, leaving 11 bases between them. This CDR3 spans 14 amino acids. CDR1 KGHSH and CDR2 LQKENI come from the germline V gene. In DNA form, the CDR3 reads TGTGCCAGCTCAGCATACGGGGGCCAAGAGACCCAGTACTTC. This encodes CASSAYGGQETQYF.

The chain couples TRBV19 to TRBJ2-2; 9 bases map to TRBD2. The V gene's germline CDR1 is LNHDA and CDR2 SQIVND (reference sequence). V trimming: 5 bases; J trimming: 4 bases; junction bases outside the gene matches: 14. The CDR3 runs 18 residues. This CDR3 is CASSLRQPSGKSTGELFF. CDR3 bases: TGTGCCAGTAGTCTCCGACAACCTAGCGGGAAGTCCACCGGGGAGCTGTTTTTT.

This sequence joins TRBV5-6 and TRBJ1-6; D may be TRBD1 (5 bases). This CDR3 spans 14 amino acids. The V gene lost 1 base and the J gene lost 7 bases, with 9 bases spanning the gap. The germline V gene has CDR1 SGHDT and CDR2 YYEEEE. DNA for the CDR3: TGTGCCAGCAGCTTGTGGGCAGGGAATTCACCCCTCCACTTT. Amino acids: CASSLWAGNSPLHF.

The chain combines TRBV30 with TRBJ2-7; 10 nucleotides align to TRBD2. This CDR3 is 11 amino acids long. Germline loops: CDR1 GTSNPN, CDR2 SVGIG (reference sequence). The CDR3 spells CGLAGGQEQYF. In nucleotides, the CDR3 is TGTGGATTAGCGGGAGGACAGGAGCAGTACTTC. The entire variable domain, with the rest obtained from reference TRBV30 and TRBJ2-7, is as follows: SQTIHQWPATLVQPVGSPLSLECTVEGTSNPNLYWYRQAAGRGLQLLFYSVGIGQISSEVPQNLSASRPQDRQFILSSKKLLLSDSGFYLCGLAGGQEQYFGPGTRLTVT.

This clone is a singleton in its sample. The chain is built from TRBV3-1 (or the pseudogene TRBV3-2) and TRBJ2-1; D may be TRBD2 (6 bases). Trimming shortened V by 0 bases and J by 4 bases, and 13 bases separated the two germline ends. The CDR3 runs 16 residues. Germline assignment: CDR1 LGHDT and CDR2 YNNKEL (reference sequence). This CDR3 reads CASSQEYRGSYNEQFF. The CDR3 region has the DNA TGTGCCAGCAGCCAAGAGTACCGGGGGAGTTACAATGAGCAGTTCTTC.

The chain employs TRBV13 and TRBJ2-4, with 9 nucleotides matching TRBD1. The V segment lost 5 bases and the J segment 1 base; nucleotides outside the gene matches: 6. The CDR3 is 16 amino acids. Germline V lookup: CDR1 PRHDT, CDR2 FYEKMQ (reference sequence). The CDR3 sequence is CASSETGGAAKNIQYF. The CDR3 coding sequence is TGTGCCAGCAGCGAAACAGGGGGCGCGGCCAAAAACATTCAGTACTTC. The full variable domain, with the rest looked up from reference TRBV13 and TRBJ2-4, is AAGVIQSPRHLIKEKRETATLKCYPIPRHDTVYWYQQGPGQDPQFLISFYEKMQSDKGSIPDRFSAQQFSDYHSELNMSSLELGDSALYFCASSETGGAAKNIQYFGAGTRLSVL.

The chain combines TRBV27 with TRBJ2-5; a weak D match, TRBD1 (6 bases). The CDR3 spans 14 residues. Trimming removed 2 bases at V and 6 bases at J, with 13 bases between. CDR1 and CDR2 (germline): MNHEY, SMNVEV (reference sequence). CDR3 bases: TGTGCCAGCAGTTTACGGGCAGGGGCTCAGACCCAGTACTTC. Amino acid sequence: CASSLRAGAQTQYF.

The chain combines TRBV7-8 with TRBJ1-2; D remains unclear. This CDR3 comprises 13 residues. CDR1 and CDR2 (germline): SGHVS, FQNEAQ. Deletions cut 1 base from V and 4 bases from J, with 7 bases between. The CDR3 is CASSLGSRYGYTF. Here the CDR3 DNA reads TGTGCCAGCAGCTTAGGCAGTCGCTATGGCTACACCTTC.

The CDR3 DNA is TGTGCCAGCAGCTTAGTATGGACACCTAACACTGAAGCTTTCTTT. Translation: CASSLVWTPNTEAFF. The chain employs TRBV7-2 and TRBJ1-1; possibly TRBD1 for D (5 bases). V was shortened by 1 base and J by 2 bases, with 11 bases between the two germline ends. The CDR3 runs 15 residues. From germline, CDR1 is SGHTA and CDR2 FQGNSA. The entire variable domain, with the rest obtained from reference TRBV7-2 and TRBJ1-1, is as follows: GAGVSQSPSNKVTEKGKDVELRCDPISGHTALYWYRQSLGQGLEFLIYFQGNSAPDKSGLPSDRFSAERTGGSVSTLTIQRTQQEDSAVYLCASSLVWTPNTEAFFGQGTRLTVV.

The chain recombines TRBV12-3 or TRBV12-4 with TRBJ1-2; D is undetermined. V lost 6 bases and J 8 bases, leaving 16 bases between the germline ends. The length of the CDR3 is 13 residues. CDR3 bases: TGTGCCAGCAGGATCCCAGGACCGGGAGGCTACACCTTC. It translates to CASRIPGPGGYTF.

The J gene is TRBJ1-5, the V gene TRBV19, with unresolved D. Germline assignment: CDR1 LNHDA and CDR2 SQIVND (reference sequence). Trimming left V 3 bases short and J 4 bases short, with 7 bases between. The CDR3 is 13 residues long. The CDR3 DNA reads as TGTGCCAGTAGTATGACATTTAATCAGCCCCAGCATTTT. Translation: CASSMTFNQPQHF. The full variable domain, with the rest looked up from reference TRBV19 and TRBJ1-5, is DGGITQSPKYLFRKEGQNVTLSCEQNLNHDAMYWYRQDPGQGLRLIYYSQIVNDFQKGDIAEGYSVSREKKESFPLTVTSAQKNPTAFYLCASSMTFNQPQHFGDGTRLSIL.

In this sample, this clone turned up once. This sequence joins TRBV28 and TRBJ2-6, with D perhaps TRBD1 (7 bases). V gave up 6 bases and J gave up 2 bases, with 11 bases separating them. Germline V gives CDR1 MDHEN, CDR2 SYDVKM. The CDR3 runs 15 residues. For the CDR3, the DNA is TGTGCCAGCAGCCTCAGGGGGGCTGGGGCCAACGTCCTGACTTTC. This encodes CASSLRGAGANVLTF.

J is TRBJ2-2 and V is TRBV7-3, with 11 bases that match TRBD2. This CDR3 has 16 amino acids. Germline CDR1 SGHTA, CDR2 FQGTGA. Germline trimming cut 0 bases from V and 7 bases from J; bases unmatched to any gene: 4. CDR3 nucleotide sequence: TGTGCCAGCAGCTTAACTAGCGGGAGGGCCGGCGGGGAGCTGTTTTTT. Its translation: CASSLTSGRAGGELFF.

This rearrangement joins TRBV6-5 to TRBJ1-3; 7 nucleotides align to TRBD1. V shed 3 bases and J 0 bases; nucleotides not matched to a gene: 2. This CDR3 comprises 15 residues. Germline-derived CDR1 and CDR2 are MNHEY and SVGAGI. The CDR3 DNA reads as TGTGCCAGCAGTTATAACAGGGGCTCTGGAAACACCATATATTTT. This translates into CASSYNRGSGNTIYF.

In its sample, this clone was seen a few times. The gene calls are TRBV4-3 and TRBJ1-4, with TRBD1 identical over 7 bases. CDR3 length: 17 residues. With 5 bases clipped from V and 5 bases from J, the junction kept 14 bases outside the gene matches. Germline V gene data show CDR1 as LGHNA and CDR2 as YSLEER. CDR3 DNA sequence: TGCGCCAGCAGCACTTCTAAATTGGGACAGCGGAATGAAAAACTGTTTTTT. This codes for CASSTSKLGQRNEKLFF.

The V gene is TRBV11-2, the J gene TRBJ2-1, with TRBD2 matching 7 bases. Germline V gene sequence: CDR1 SGHAT, CDR2 FQNNGV. Germline trimming cut 5 bases from V and 4 bases from J; bases unmatched to any gene: 11. The CDR3 is 16 amino acids. CDR3 in amino acids: CASSRREAGGYNEQFF. CDR3 in DNA: TGTGCCAGCAGCCGCCGGGAGGCCGGGGGGTACAATGAGCAGTTCTTC. The variable domain in full, with the rest retrieved from reference TRBV11-2 and TRBJ2-1, is EAGVAQSPRYKIIEKRQSVAFWCNPISGHATLYWYQQILGQGPKLLIQFQNNGVVDDSQLPKDRFSAERLKGVDSTLKIQPAKLEDSAVYLCASSRREAGGYNEQFFGPGTRLTVL.